Sequencing of this T cell receptor (beta chain) was carried out in a study of T cell repertoires in cytomegalovirus infection. Looking at the study overall: Evidence of both CMV infection and a matching HLA type came from public TCR beta signatures.

This clonotype was detected ten times or more. The antigen remains undetermined. J lost 0 bases, V lost 2 bases, and 13 bases had no gene match. This CDR3 region has 19 residues. From the reads, TCRdb called clonotypes with MiXCR, one entry per CDR3 protein. Of 250,000 or so distinct CDR3 sequences in the sample, 8% to 9.5% are singletons; the top ten hold approximately 15%. Broader study findings: CMV-specific TCR beta clonotypes restricted by HLA-C were the ones dominating the ex vivo response. Cumulative frequency of public TCR beta families picked out carriers of CMV plus the relevant HLA.

The chain recombines TRBV12-3 or TRBV12-4 with TRBJ1-5; 7 bases align to TRBD1. Material for sequencing was PBMCs. The source of this sequence is a human donor in good health (CMV status not recorded). Some clones in this sample may be carry-over from other donors' samples. In DNA form, the CDR3 reads TGTGCCAGCAGTTTAAGCGGGACAGCCAAAGGAAATAGCAATCAGCCCCAGCATTTT. Its translation: CASSLSGTAKGNSNQPQHF.